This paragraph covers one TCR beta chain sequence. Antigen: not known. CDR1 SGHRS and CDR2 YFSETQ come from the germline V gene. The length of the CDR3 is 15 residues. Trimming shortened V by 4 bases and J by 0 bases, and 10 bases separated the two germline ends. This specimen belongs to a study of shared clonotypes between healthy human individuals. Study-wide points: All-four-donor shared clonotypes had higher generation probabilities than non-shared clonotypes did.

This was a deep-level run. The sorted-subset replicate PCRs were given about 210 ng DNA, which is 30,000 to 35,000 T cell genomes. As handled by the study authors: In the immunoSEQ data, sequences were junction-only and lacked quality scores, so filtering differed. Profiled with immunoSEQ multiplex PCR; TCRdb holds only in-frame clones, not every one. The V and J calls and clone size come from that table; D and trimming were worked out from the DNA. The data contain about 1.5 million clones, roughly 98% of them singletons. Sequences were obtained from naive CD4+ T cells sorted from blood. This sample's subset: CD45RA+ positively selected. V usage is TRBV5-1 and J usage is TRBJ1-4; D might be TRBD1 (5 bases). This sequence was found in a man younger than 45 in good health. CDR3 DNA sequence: TGCGCCAGCAGCGAGTTAGGGGCAACTAATGAAAAACTGTTTTTT. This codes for CASSELGATNEKLFF.